The entry below gives a single T cell receptor (beta chain) sequence along with its context. This clone has only a few counts. Its antigen target is currently unknown. Base quality data are lacking; no much larger clone is found one base away. The protocol used for the library was the immunoSEQ multiplex PCR assay. For the multiplex PCR, a mixture combining 60 forward primers for TCR Vbeta segments and 13 reverse primers for TCR Jbeta segments was used. The CDR3 region of rearranged TCR beta genes was amplified from genomic DNA with a multiplex PCR assay. On the Illumina HiSeq System, the amplified TCR beta libraries were sequenced as 87-base-pair reads. The study's processing was this. In a later analysis, around 80 million unique TCR beta chains were counted across the 690 or so repertoires, and about 9.9 million of these chains were shared by at least two donors. A nearest-neighbor algorithm error-corrected the raw reads and collapsed the reads into unique sequences, merging closely related sequences to remove PCR and sequencing errors. CDR3 sequences were aligned to IMGT reference sequences to assign V, D and J gene segments. For a sequence to be retained, a match of at least six nucleotides to both a V gene segment and a J gene segment was required. Rearrangements were called productive when the CDR3 lacked stop codons and stayed in frame with V and J; all others were non-productive. CDR3 was defined according to IMGT convention as the region running from the second conserved V-encoded cysteine to the conserved J-encoded phenylalanine. The earlier analysis of roughly 590 of the donors excluded any sequence lacking an unambiguous match to a single V gene segment. An earlier analysis of just under 600 of the donors called V segments functional above 56.7% productive rearrangements and segregating when the between-donor standard deviation exceeded 5%. A statistical classification framework was built to diagnose cytomegalovirus status from the catalog of TCR beta chain sequences. V and J gene assignment, in a later analysis, came from comparing TCR nucleotide sequences with IMGT/GENE-DB human TR gene sequences. The TCRdist pipeline was used in a later analysis to assign CDR3 sequences and most-parsimonious VDJ recombination scenarios. In a later analysis, every TCR beta chain was defined by the combination of its CDR3 amino acid sequence and its V-gene family, and reads without a unique V-gene family were dropped. A later analysis removed several hundred highly shared, low-generation-probability nucleotide sequences to deal with suspected cross-contamination and a sequencing artifact. For each public chain, a later analysis derived a clonal expansion index from normalized ranks of inferred template counts within each repertoire. Generation probabilities in a later analysis came from a VDJ recombination model fitted to out-of-frame rearrangements, and those results were checked against IGoR. A later analysis scored TCR-TCR, TCR-HLA and TCR-CMV co-occurrence with hypergeometric tests, applying a repertoire-size bias correction to TCR pairs. In a later analysis, false discovery rates were estimated by permuting HLA or CMV assignments 20 times. A later analysis grouped co-occurring TCRs with DBSCAN, adding TCRdist sequence similarity when clustering within HLA-allele-positive subsets. Repertoires with fewer than 30,000 or more than 120,000 public chains were left out of co-occurrence clustering, as were four to six repertoires with anomalous nucleotide sharing. Imported from immuneACCESS, the table was reduced by TCRdb to in-frame sequences with V and J called. These copies leave out some clones; in studies compared against another copy, an unresolved V gene accounts for under half, and the cause of the remainder is not known. V, J and clone size are taken as reported in that table, and D and trimming were inferred from the DNA itself. The sample table contains about 130,000 clones; only one count was recorded for about 74% of them. The ten largest account for 3.1% of the sample.

The cohort comprised 550 to 700 healthy bone marrow donors. At the time of sampling, all cohort members were nominally healthy, though unrecorded immune exposures were likely present. The donor was CMV seronegative and was included in the group of about 350 seronegative cohort members. A peripheral blood sample was collected from each donor, and TCR beta sequencing was performed on peripheral blood mononuclear cells. The Qiagen DNeasy Blood Extraction Kit was used to extract genomic DNA from the blood cell samples. This sample was included in a study of cytomegalovirus exposure and HLA in healthy donors (dated by TCRdb to the late 2010s). About the study as a whole: According to an earlier analysis of a few hundred of the donors, about 179 million T cells yielded 117 million unique TCR beta sequences and around 280 Gb of sequence data. Roughly 300 gigabases of sequencing data and some 85 million unique TCR sequences were included in an early release covering several hundred HLA-typed donors. Of the roughly 400 genotyped donors, over 65% fell in the genetic ancestry cluster associated with self-reported Caucasian donors. The study aimed to test whether signatures of past pathogen exposure could be identified by cataloging public T cell receptors. The T cell repertoires of some 670 subjects were profiled by immunosequencing and related to cytomegalovirus serostatus. A separate validation cohort of more than 100 different subjects was used in addition to the 666-subject first cohort. To predict cytomegalovirus infection status, the study combined high-throughput TCR immunosequencing, statistical association of individual TCRs with disease status, and machine learning. A later analysis re-examined previously published TCR beta repertoires from 500 to 700 donors and added high-resolution HLA genotyping to investigate patterns of TCR occurrence. The later analysis used no new phenotypic data to find candidate immune exposures, relying instead on TCR beta sequences and their occurrence across donors. An earlier analysis of approximately 630 of the donors applied high-throughput TCR beta sequencing to assess whether each TCR beta V gene segment acted as functional or pseudogenic. Alongside the repertoire data, information on donor age, sex, ethnicity and CMV serostatus was compiled. A later genetic analysis used genome-wide SNP genotypes for about 60% of the 666 donors, treating that subset as a discovery cohort. All discovery cohort repertoires had been generated using a single sequencing platform. HLA typing covered class I and class II loci at four-digit resolution. The number of typed donors differed by locus: about 620-640 for A, B, C, DRB1 and DQB1; 522 for DQA1; approximately 600 for DPA1; and approximately 450 for DPB1. Because of strong linkage in the cohort, roughly five DR-DQ haplotypes were treated as single units for association and clustering. Across 300 to 400 genotyped donors of the cohort, an average of about 220,000 unique TCR beta nucleotide sequences per donor were sequenced, and roughly 18% of those sequences were non-productive. General study outcomes and caveats: Compared with equally common non-associated chains, HLA-associated TCR beta chains in a later analysis were more clonally expanded and had lower generation probabilities. Only TCR beta chains were sequenced in this cohort, and the absence of alpha or paired-chain data limited detectable features. Immune exposure information for the cohort was limited to CMV serostatus. Strong co-occurrence of HLA alleles, especially DR and DQ, made assigning TCR associations to individual alleles difficult. The classifier was reported to diagnose cytomegalovirus status with high specificity and sensitivity in both the original cohort and the validation cohort. A total of 150 or so TCR beta chains were listed by the study as associated with cytomegalovirus. A later analysis associated 15,000 or so TCR beta sequences with specific HLA alleles at a false discovery rate of 0.05. Linkage disequilibrium might explain the correlated functional status among segregating V segments, but an unknown experimental factor could not be excluded. Presence/absence analyses assumed roughly uniform sequencing depth across donors, an assumption that may not hold. Because HLA typing was unavailable for some donors at each locus, only the typed subset was used in association tests. In an earlier analysis of approximately 590 of the donors, most TCR beta V segments appeared in productive rearrangements about 87% or about 30% of the time, broadly matching IMGT annotations. A further reported finding was that TCR beta sequences accurately predicted the HLA-A and HLA-B alleles for most subjects in the first cohort. An association between a missense DCLRE1C variant and V-gene and J-gene trimming of TCR beta chains was found in a later genetic analysis and replicated in an independent cohort. A later analysis found that TCR association rates varied across HLA loci, with DRB1 alleles showing the most associated TCRs and HLA-C alleles the fewest. The authors suggested that the approach could potentially be extended to other disease states and immunological phenotypes. A few of the identified cytomegalovirus-associated TCR beta chains were confirmed in vitro to be specific for cytomegalovirus antigens. According to a later analysis, parvovirus B19, influenza, CMV and Epstein-Barr virus appeared linked to several top co-occurrence clusters. Compared with the approximately 600-donor mean, donors in an Asian-associated ancestry cluster had fewer N-insertions in productive TCRs, according to a later genetic analysis. Because counts were too low, roughly 17 rarely observed V segments, including chromosome 9 orphons, were left out of the earlier analysis of about 620 of the donors. A cluster of highly shared sequence variants was judged likely to be a technical artifact of the sequencing pipeline. Across donors, most TCR sequences were observed very rarely, whereas some public TCRs were present in many individuals. The 87-base-pair reads could not distinguish some IMGT-functional V segments, including TRBV6-2 and TRBV6-3, so those segments were excluded. In a later analysis, most CMV-associated TCR beta chains were found to appear HLA-restricted, with HLA associations seemingly driven largely by CMV exposure.

In the germline V gene, CDR1 corresponds to ENHRY and CDR2 to SYGVKD. The CDR3 sequence holds 15 residues, the cysteine and phenylalanine included. Just the 45-base CDR3 DNA is kept, in frame starting at base 1. Trimming takes 6 bases off V and 0 bases off J; junction bases not matched to a gene: 4. This TCR came from a middle-aged man in good health and CMV-seronegative. The receptor chain draws on TRBV10-3 and TRBJ2-2, and TRBD2 matches 7 of the central bases. The sample taken for sequencing was PBMCs. This receptor carries the CDR3 CAISTGTTNTGELFF. The sequenced DNA is TGTGCCATCAGCACCGGGACTACGAACACCGGGGAGCTGTTTTTT.